Below, 27 T cell receptor beta chains from the same sample are listed, as sequenced in a study of somatic mutations in cytotoxic T cells in rheumatoid arthritis. TCRdb's copy holds only in-frame clones and misses some; the assay was immunoSEQ multiplex PCR. The data show 2,500 or so clones, with 70% to 90% seen just once and about an eighth held by the top ten. Material: CD8+ T cells sorted from blood. The source of these receptors is a woman aged 70-85 years with rheumatoid arthritis.

The rearrangement uses TRBV30 and TRBJ1-1; unclear D gene. V gave up 0 bases and J gave up 7 bases, with 15 bases separating them. This CDR3 is built from 14 residues. Germline V gene lookup returns CDR1 GTSNPN and CDR2 SVGIG (reference sequence). CDR3 sequence reads: CAWSVFVGGYEAFF. CDR3 DNA sequence: TGTGCCTGGAGTGTCTTTGTTGGCGGCTATGAAGCTTTCTTT.

This clone was observed a single time. This chain uses TRBV4-3 with TRBJ2-7; 10 bases map to TRBD1. Trimming removed 0 bases from V and 4 bases from J; junction bases left unmatched: 6. This CDR3 comprises 16 residues. Germline CDR1 reads LGHNA; CDR2 reads YSLEER. CDR3 bases: TGCGCCAGCAGCCAAGATTACGGACAGGGGGGTTACGAGCAGTACTTC. Translated: CASSQDYGQGGYEQYF.

The chain uses TRBV7-2 and TRBJ2-3, with D possibly being TRBD2 (6 bases). Germline assignment: CDR1 SGHTA and CDR2 FQGNSA. Trimming took off 3 bases at V and 0 bases at J, with 10 bases between the two ends. The CDR3 runs to 15 residues. The CDR3 is CASSFSSGSTDTQYF. The CDR3, as DNA: TGTGCCAGCAGCTTCTCCAGCGGGAGCACAGATACGCAGTATTTT.

J is TRBJ2-3 and V is TRBV30; tentatively, D is TRBD2 (6 bases). Germline CDR1 and CDR2: GTSNPN and SVGIG (reference sequence). The V gene lost 0 bases and the J gene lost 3 bases, with 13 bases spanning the gap. The CDR3 is 15 amino acids. The CDR3 spells CAWSVLGTATDTQYF. In DNA, the CDR3 is TGTGCCTGGAGTGTACTAGGGACTGCAACAGATACGCAGTATTTT.

J is TRBJ2-7 and V is TRBV2, with 8 nucleotides matching TRBD2. Germline trimming cut 1 base from V and 5 bases from J; bases unmatched to any gene: 10. Germline V CDR1 and CDR2: SNHLY, FYNNEI. The CDR3 covers 16 residues. The CDR3 nucleotides read TGTGCCAGCAGTGAAGGTCCGAGACTAGCGATCCACGAGCAGTACTTC. Translation: CASSEGPRLAIHEQYF.

This rearrangement joins TRBV27 to TRBJ2-1; TRBD2 matches at 13 bases. The CDR3 is made up of 15 amino acids. Germline V CDR1 and CDR2: MNHEY, SMNVEV (reference sequence). V lost 5 bases, J lost 9 bases, and 7 bases stayed unmatched. CDR3 nucleotide sequence: TGTGCCAGCAGTATCACTAGCGGGAGGGACCCTGAGCAGTTCTTC. It specifies CASSITSGRDPEQFF.

The chain carries TRBV30 and TRBJ1-2; a weak D match, TRBD1 (5 bases). V lost 0 bases and J lost 4, with 9 bases in between. CDR1 is GTSNPN and CDR2 is SVGIG in the germline V gene (reference sequence). This CDR3 spans 13 amino acids. CDR3 nucleotides: TGTGCCTGGAGTGTGGGGCACTCCTATGGCTACACCTTC. This codes for CAWSVGHSYGYTF.

This sequence joins TRBV11-1 and TRBJ2-3, with a tentative D call TRBD2 (5 bases). The CDR3 is 14 amino acids. The germline gives CDR1 SGHAT, CDR2 FQDESV (reference sequence). V was trimmed by 5 bases and J by 8 bases, leaving 17 bases between them. The CDR3 sequence is CASSPARERGTQYF. DNA for the CDR3: TGTGCCAGCAGCCCTGCTAGGGAACGGGGTACGCAGTATTTT.

This chain joins TRBV9 and TRBJ2-7; 8 bases fit TRBD1. Trimming at V came to 3 bases and at J to 5 bases, leaving 7 bases not matched to a gene. This CDR3 has 14 amino acids. The V gene's germline CDR1 is SGDLS and CDR2 YYNGEE. CDR3 in amino acids: CASSATGVFHEQYF. Here the CDR3 DNA reads TGTGCCAGCAGCGCGACAGGGGTTTTCCACGAGCAGTACTTC.

The chain is built from TRBV4-1 and TRBJ2-5; TRBD1 matches 9 bases. CDR1 MGHRA and CDR2 YSYEKL come from the germline V gene. V was clipped by 5 bases and J by 5 bases; unmatched bases: 12. The CDR3 length is 16 residues. This CDR3 is CASSATPQGAQETQYF. The CDR3, as DNA: TGCGCCAGCAGCGCCACCCCACAGGGGGCGCAGGAGACCCAGTACTTC.

V usage is TRBV5-1 and J usage is TRBJ2-7; D perhaps matches TRBD1 (5 bases). The CDR3 has 13 amino acids. V was shortened by 3 bases and J by 1 base, with 8 bases between the two germline ends. Germline-derived CDR1 and CDR2 are SGHRS and YFSETQ. The CDR3 bases are TGCGCCAGCAGCTGGCACAGGTCCTACGAGCAGTACTTC. This translates into CASSWHRSYEQYF.

The chain links TRBV21-1 to TRBJ2-7; TRBD1 was called by the table and not checked on the DNA. TRBV21-1 is reported as a pseudogene. This CDR3 is 18 amino acids long. The CDR3 sequence: CASSKRWLGADSSYEQYF. CDR3 nucleotides: TGTGCCAGCAGCAAAAGGTGGCTCGGAGCTGACAGCTCCTACGAGCAGTACTTC.

This chain links TRBV7-3 with TRBJ2-1; TRBD1 might be the D (5 bases). Trimming cost V 6 bases and J 9 bases, with 9 bases left between them. The length of the CDR3 is 11 residues. Germline loops: CDR1 SGHTA, CDR2 FQGTGA. This CDR3 reads CASSSGSEQFF. The CDR3 region has the DNA TGTGCCAGCAGTTCAGGGTCTGAGCAGTTCTTC.

The chain couples TRBV11-3 to TRBJ2-1, with D perhaps TRBD1 (5 bases). Germline-derived CDR1 and CDR2 are SGHNT and YENEEA. Deletions cut 4 bases from V and 7 bases from J, with 14 bases between. This CDR3 is built from 14 residues. CDR3 sequence (DNA): TGTGCCAGCAGCTCCCCCGCAGGGATGAATGAGCAGTTCTTC. Its translation is CASSSPAGMNEQFF.

This rearrangement joins TRBV6-5 to TRBJ1-2, with 9 bases aligning to TRBD1. CDR1 is MNHEY and CDR2 is SVGAGI in the germline V gene. J lost 8 bases, V lost 2 bases, and 6 bases had no gene match. There are 14 residues in the CDR3. CDR3 loop: CASSYPGTGNGYTF. The CDR3, as DNA: TGTGCCAGCAGTTACCCCGGGACAGGGAACGGCTACACCTTC.

The V gene is TRBV13, the J gene TRBJ2-7; 9 positions match TRBD2. V was clipped by 0 bases and J by 2 bases; unmatched bases: 8. Germline CDR1 and CDR2: PRHDT and FYEKMQ (reference sequence). The CDR3 runs to 17 residues. CDR3 nucleotides: TGTGCCAGCAGCTTAGGCTGGCAGGCTAGCGGGACCTACGAGCAGTACTTC. Protein: CASSLGWQASGTYEQYF.

The genes are TRBV4-1 and TRBJ2-5; 8 bases fit TRBD1. The J call is uncertain, as TRBJ2-7 better fits the DNA end. This CDR3 comprises 15 residues. Germline loops: CDR1 MGHRA, CDR2 YSYEKL. The CDR3 loop reads CASSQGQGISYEQYF. CDR3 nucleotides: TGCGCCAGCAGCCAAGGACAGGGGATCTCCTACGAGCAGTACTTC.

In DNA, the CDR3 is TGTGCCAGCCCGGGACTAGCGGGGCGTGAGCAGTTCTTC. Translation: CASPGLAGREQFF. The rearrangement links TRBV2 to TRBJ2-1, with 13 bases fitting TRBD2. The CDR3 covers 13 residues. Germline CDR1 and CDR2: SNHLY and FYNNEI. The junction had 4 bases not matched to a gene; V was cut back by 8 bases and J by 9 bases.

V is TRBV9 and J is TRBJ2-7, with D possibly TRBD1 on 5 matching bases. Germline V gives CDR1 SGDLS, CDR2 YYNGEE. V was cut by 0 bases and J by 0 bases, with 10 bases left in between. The CDR3 extends over 15 amino acids. The CDR3 region has the DNA TGTGCCAGCAGCGTAGGCAGCGACAGCTCCTACGAGCAGTACTTC. It yields the protein CASSVGSDSSYEQYF.

This clone was seen just once. The J gene is TRBJ2-2, the V gene TRBV14; tentative D call: TRBD2 (6 bases). This CDR3 has 19 residues. Trimming pared 5 bases from V and 3 bases from J, leaving 25 bases between. From germline, CDR1 is SGHDN and CDR2 FVKESK. The CDR3 nucleotides are TGTGCCAGCAGCAACCCTCGCGGGACGACGATAGGGGACACCGGGGAGCTGTTTTTT. Amino acids: CASSNPRGTTIGDTGELFF.

V and J are TRBV27 and TRBJ2-1, with D possibly TRBD2 on 7 matching bases. The CDR3 runs 17 residues. The V gene's germline CDR1 is MNHEY and CDR2 SMNVEV (reference sequence). V was trimmed by 2 bases and J by 2 bases, leaving 16 bases between them. The CDR3 nucleotides are TGTGCCAGCAGTTTAGGGGGCTGGGCGGGAGCCTACAATGAGCAGTTCTTC. It encodes CASSLGGWAGAYNEQFF.

On this clone itself: Within the sample, other DNA sequences also encode this same CDR3. This chain joins TRBV11-2 and TRBJ2-1; D may be TRBD2 (6 bases). The CDR3 has 15 residues. With 5 bases removed from V and 6 bases from J, the gap between germline ends came to 17 bases. The V gene's germline CDR1 is SGHAT and CDR2 FQNNGV. CDR3 in amino acids: CASSITSTSFNEQFF. In nucleotides, the CDR3 is TGTGCCAGCAGCATCACGTCGACTAGTTTCAATGAGCAGTTCTTC. Together with reference TRBV11-2 and TRBJ2-1, the CDR3 gives the full variable domain: EAGVAQSPRYKIIEKRQSVAFWCNPISGHATLYWYQQILGQGPKLLIQFQNNGVVDDSQLPKDRFSAERLKGVDSTLKIQPAKLEDSAVYLCASSITSTSFNEQFFGPGTRLTVL.

The J gene is TRBJ1-1, the V gene TRBV27; perhaps TRBD1 as D (5 bases). With 11 bases removed from V and 1 base from J, the gap between germline ends came to 14 bases. The CDR3 runs 13 residues. Germline V CDR1 and CDR2: MNHEY, SMNVEV (reference sequence). Written as DNA, the CDR3 is TGTGCCCCTCCCCCGGGGGGGAACACTGAAGCTTTCTTT. As protein: CAPPPGGNTEAFF.

The chain joins TRBV6-1 to TRBJ2-6; TRBD2 might be the D (6 bases). CDR1 is MNHNS, CDR2 SASEGT, per germline. V was cut by 10 bases and J by 0 bases, with 10 bases left in between. The CDR3 loop spans 14 amino acids. CDR3 DNA sequence: TGTGCCATTAGCGGAAACTCTGGGGCCAACGTCCTGACTTTC. Amino acid sequence: CAISGNSGANVLTF.

J is TRBJ1-1 and V is TRBV30; D unresolved. CDR1 and CDR2 from the germline V gene are GTSNPN and SVGIG (reference sequence). This CDR3 contains 13 residues. V lost 4 bases and J lost 1, with 10 bases in between. The chain's CDR3 is CAWTYRGNTEAFF. For the CDR3, the DNA is TGTGCCTGGACCTATCGGGGGAACACTGAAGCTTTCTTT. Drawing the rest from reference TRBV30 and TRBJ1-1, the complete variable domain is SQTIHQWPATLVQPVGSPLSLECTVEGTSNPNLYWYRQAAGRGLQLLFYSVGIGQISSEVPQNLSASRPQDRQFILSSKKLLLSDSGFYLCAWTYRGNTEAFFGQGTRLTVV.

The rearrangement joins TRBV5-1 to TRBJ2-1; 7 nucleotides line up with TRBD2. With V trimmed by 7 bases and J by 1 base, 20 bases remained unmatched. The germline V gene has CDR1 SGHRS and CDR2 YFSETQ. This CDR3 region has 19 residues. CDR3 protein: CASGIEASGTINSYNEQFF. Here the CDR3 DNA reads TGCGCCAGCGGAATTGAGGCCAGCGGGACCATAAATTCCTACAATGAGCAGTTCTTC.

The chain couples TRBV27 to TRBJ1-5, with TRBD1 matching 8 bases. The CDR3 is 15 residues long. Losses at the gene ends were 6 bases for V and 6 bases for J; bases not matched to a gene: 10. CDR1 and CDR2 from the germline V gene are MNHEY and SMNVEV (reference sequence). CDR3 DNA sequence: TGTGCCAGCAGCCCCGACAGGGGTCTGACTCAGCCCCAGCATTTT. This gives the protein CASSPDRGLTQPQHF.